The T cell receptor (beta chain) under discussion was sequenced for a study of cytomegalovirus exposure and HLA in healthy donors (dated 2017 in TCRdb). About the investigation overall: An earlier analysis of a few hundred of the donors reported about 260 Gb of sequence data and 117 million unique TCR beta sequences obtained from some 200 million T cells. The study used immunosequencing to profile the T cell repertoires of some 600 subjects and linked those repertoires to cytomegalovirus serostatus. Among 300 to 500 genotyped donors of the cohort, an average of around 240,000 unique TCR beta nucleotide sequences was sequenced per donor, of which 15% to 20% were non-productive. Typing coverage varied by locus: roughly 620-630 donors for A, B, C, DRB1 and DQB1; approximately 500 for DQA1; over 600 for DPA1; about 450 for DPB1. Rather than drawing on any new phenotypic data, the later analysis identified candidate immune exposures from TCR beta sequences and the way those sequences occurred across donors. Of the roughly 400 genotyped donors, 80% to 90% were placed in the genetic ancestry cluster associated with self-reported Caucasian donors. About five DR-DQ haplotypes were treated as single units for association and clustering because of strong linkage in the cohort. In a later analysis, previously published TCR beta repertoires from some 640 donors were re-analyzed and high-resolution HLA genotyping was added so that TCR occurrence patterns could be studied. The study aimed to test whether signatures of past pathogen exposure could be identified by cataloging public T cell receptors. The study combined high-throughput TCR immunosequencing, statistical association of individual TCRs with disease status, and machine learning to predict cytomegalovirus infection status. Donor age, sex, ethnicity and CMV serostatus were compiled alongside the repertoire data. A later genetic analysis took genome-wide SNP genotypes for about 55% of the 666 donors and used that subset as a discovery cohort. In addition to the first cohort of 500 to 850 subjects, a separate validation cohort of around 110 different subjects was used. An earlier analysis of 500 to 650 of the donors applied high-throughput TCR beta sequencing to assess whether each TCR beta V gene segment acted as functional or pseudogenic. HLA typing covered class I and class II loci at four-digit resolution. An early release covering roughly 600 HLA-typed donors comprised about 300 gigabases of sequencing data and approximately 80 million unique TCR sequences. Every discovery cohort repertoire had been produced on one sequencing platform.

What the work shows at the level of the full study, not this receptor alone: Roughly 17 rarely observed V segments, including chromosome 9 orphons, were excluded from the earlier analysis of 550 to 700 of the donors because counts were too low. Correlated functional status among segregating V segments might reflect linkage disequilibrium, but an unknown experimental factor could not be ruled out. CMV serostatus was the only immune exposure information available for the cohort. When HLA alleles, especially DR and DQ, strongly co-occurred, attributing TCR associations to individual alleles was difficult. An association between a missense DCLRE1C variant and V-gene and J-gene trimming of TCR beta chains was found in a later genetic analysis and replicated in an independent cohort. A further reported finding was that TCR beta sequences accurately predicted the HLA-A and HLA-B alleles for most subjects in the first cohort. It was suggested by the authors that the approach could potentially be generalized to other disease states and immunological phenotypes. Roughly uniform sequencing depth across donors was assumed in presence/absence analyses, although this assumption may not hold. A few of the identified cytomegalovirus-associated TCR beta chains were confirmed in vitro to be specific for cytomegalovirus antigens. Compared with the 666-donor mean, donors in an Asian-associated ancestry cluster had fewer N-insertions in productive TCRs, according to a later genetic analysis. Most TCR sequences were seen in very few donors, while some public TCRs were found in many individuals. The study listed around 160 TCR beta chains as associated with cytomegalovirus. A cluster of highly shared sequence variants was judged likely to represent a technical artifact of the sequencing pipeline. A later analysis reported that several top co-occurrence clusters appeared linked to parvovirus B19, influenza, CMV and Epstein-Barr virus. A later analysis found that most CMV-associated TCR beta chains appeared HLA-restricted, with HLA associations seemingly driven largely by CMV exposure. Because some donors lacked HLA typing at each locus, the association tests relied only on the typed subset. The cohort was sequenced for TCR beta chains only, and without alpha or paired-chain data the features that could be detected were limited. A later analysis found that HLA-associated TCR beta chains were more clonally expanded and had lower generation probabilities than equally common non-associated chains. In an earlier analysis of around 600 of the donors, most TCR beta V segments appeared in productive rearrangements about 87% or about 30% of the time, broadly matching IMGT annotations. The classifier was reported to diagnose cytomegalovirus status with high specificity and sensitivity in both the original cohort and the validation cohort. At a false discovery rate of 0.05, a later analysis linked about 17,000 TCR beta sequences to specific HLA alleles. In a later analysis, TCR association rates were found to vary across HLA loci, with the most associated TCRs seen for DRB1 alleles and the fewest for HLA-C alleles.

Library preparation employed the immunoSEQ multiplex PCR assay. For the multiplex PCR, a mixture combining 60 forward primers for TCR Vbeta segments and 13 reverse primers for TCR Jbeta segments was used. The CDR3 region of rearranged TCR beta genes was amplified from genomic DNA by a multiplex PCR assay. Amplified TCR beta libraries were sequenced as 87-base-pair reads on the Illumina HiSeq System. In the source study's methods: Across the 670 or so repertoires, a later analysis counted tens of millions of unique TCR beta chains, some 11 million of which were shared by at least two donors. A nearest-neighbor algorithm error-corrected the raw reads and collapsed the reads into unique sequences, merging closely related sequences to remove PCR and sequencing errors. Alignment of CDR3 sequences to IMGT reference sequences was used to assign V, D and J gene segments. Each retained sequence needed at least a six-nucleotide match to both a V gene segment and a J gene segment. A rearrangement counted as productive if the CDR3 had no stop codons and remained in frame with V and J, and every other rearrangement counted as non-productive. Following IMGT convention, CDR3 was defined as the stretch from the second conserved V-encoded cysteine up to the conserved J-encoded phenylalanine. In an earlier analysis of approximately 590 of the donors, sequences lacking an unambiguous match to a single V gene segment were excluded. An earlier analysis of about 590 of the donors classified V segments as functional when productive rearrangements were above 56.7% and as segregating when the standard deviation between donors was above 5%. A statistical classification framework was built for diagnosing cytomegalovirus status from the catalog of TCR beta chain sequences. A later analysis assigned V and J genes by comparing TCR nucleotide sequences with IMGT/GENE-DB human TR gene sequences. In a later analysis, CDR3 sequences and most-parsimonious VDJ recombination scenarios were assigned using the TCRdist pipeline. In a later analysis, each TCR beta chain was defined by its CDR3 amino acid sequence together with its V-gene family, and reads lacking a unique V-gene family were excluded. In a later analysis, 550 to 650 highly shared, low-generation-probability nucleotide sequences were removed to address suspected cross-contamination and a sequencing artifact. In a later analysis, a clonal expansion index for each public chain was calculated from normalized within-repertoire ranks of inferred template counts. In a later analysis, generation probabilities were computed with a VDJ recombination model fitted to out-of-frame rearrangements, and the resulting probabilities were checked against IGoR. A later analysis scored TCR-TCR, TCR-HLA and TCR-CMV co-occurrence with hypergeometric tests, applying a repertoire-size bias correction to TCR pairs. To estimate false discovery rates, a later analysis permuted the HLA or CMV assignments 20 times. In a later analysis, co-occurring TCRs were grouped using DBSCAN, with TCRdist sequence similarity added in when clustering inside HLA-allele-positive subsets. Repertoires with fewer than 30,000 or more than 120,000 public chains were left out of co-occurrence clustering, as were about 5 repertoires with anomalous nucleotide sharing. TCRdb holds this immuneACCESS table with in-frame rearrangements only. Some clones are missing; in checked studies, unresolved V genes explain under half, and the rest has no known cause. V and J calls plus clone size are reproduced from that table; the DNA served to infer D and trimming. The sample table holds approximately 160,000 clones, of which 70% to 80% were seen once. The ten largest account for 1.5% to 1.8% of the sample.

Concerning this clone itself: Its specific antigen is unknown. No base qualities exist here, and no much larger clone lies one base off it.

The cohort comprised some 680 healthy bone marrow donors. Cohort members were all nominally healthy when sampled, although unrecorded immune exposures were likely present. The donor was CMV seronegative and was included in the group of a few hundred seronegative cohort members. Every donor gave a peripheral blood sample, and the peripheral blood mononuclear cells from that sample were used for TCR beta sequencing. The Qiagen DNeasy Blood Extraction Kit was used to extract genomic DNA from the blood cell samples. This TCR came from a man aged 40-49 years in good health and CMV-seronegative. The sample consisted of PBMCs.

The CDR3 protein: CASSPDRDYQYF. The bases read TGTGCCAGCAGCCCGGACAGGGATTATCAGTACTTC. The V gene is TRBV7-9 and the J gene is TRBJ2-4; TRBD1 aligns with 8 central bases. Its CDR3 holds 12 amino acids, cysteine through phenylalanine. The retained sequence is limited to the CDR3, 36 bases, with the frame set at the first base. CDR1 SEHNR and CDR2 FQNEAQ were looked up in the germline V gene (reference sequence). V and J are trimmed by 5 bases and 12 bases, and the gene matches miss 6 bases of the junction.